This passage covers 30 T cell receptor beta chains from one sample sequenced in a study of STAT5B mutations in CD4+ large granular lymphocyte leukemia. Sequenced by immunoSEQ multiplex PCR; TCRdb stores in-frame clones only, minus some. The sample consists of about 40,000 clones, approximately 84% of them appearing once. Sequences were obtained from CD4+ T cells from blood buffy coats. Receptors were obtained from a human donor in good health.

The rearrangement links TRBV5-1 to TRBJ2-5, with 7 positions matching TRBD2. The length of the CDR3 is 14 residues. Looked up from germline, CDR1 is SGHRS and CDR2 is YFSETQ. Germline trimming cut 4 bases from V and 2 bases from J; bases unmatched to any gene: 5. The CDR3 DNA follows: TGCGCCAGCAGCAATGGGGAGGGGCAAGAGACCCAGTACTTC. Amino acids: CASSNGEGQETQYF.

The rearrangement uses TRBV6-5 and TRBJ2-2, with TRBD1 identical over 8 bases. Germline loops: CDR1 MNHEY, CDR2 SVGAGI. The CDR3 runs to 14 residues. J lost 6 bases, V lost 9 bases, and 9 bases had no gene match. Here the CDR3 DNA reads TGTGCCAGTAGGACAGGGAACTTCCCCGGGGAGCTGTTTTTT. Residues: CASRTGNFPGELFF.

In nucleotides, the CDR3 is TGCGCCAGCAGCGCGGCCCCCCGGACAGGGGGTACCTACAATGAGCAGTTCTTC. This encodes CASSAAPRTGGTYNEQFF. J is TRBJ2-1 and V is TRBV5-1; 10 bases line up with TRBD1. From germline, CDR1 is SGHRS and CDR2 YFSETQ. V lost 4 bases to trimming and J lost 2 bases; unmatched junction nucleotides: 12. The CDR3 length is 18 residues.

The chain has TRBV30 and TRBJ2-6, with D hard to call. CDR1 GTSNPN and CDR2 SVGIG come from the germline V gene (reference sequence). Trimming removed 6 bases from V and 1 base from J, with 10 bases in between. The CDR3 has 14 residues. CDR3 protein: CACPPKSGANVLTF. In DNA, the CDR3 is TGTGCCTGCCCCCCCAAGTCTGGGGCCAACGTCCTGACTTTC. The whole variable domain, filled in from reference TRBV30 and TRBJ2-6, reads SQTIHQWPATLVQPVGSPLSLECTVEGTSNPNLYWYRQAAGRGLQLLFYSVGIGQISSEVPQNLSASRPQDRQFILSSKKLLLSDSGFYLCACPPKSGANVLTFGAGSRLTVL.

The chain employs TRBV2 and TRBJ2-3; D not certain. V lost 7 bases, J lost 1 base, and 12 bases lay in between. Germline V gives CDR1 SNHLY, CDR2 FYNNEI. This CDR3 is 14 amino acids long. CDR3 in amino acids: CASNIGPRTDTQYF. The CDR3 DNA reads TGTGCCAGCAATATAGGCCCCCGCACAGATACGCAGTATTTT.

The count of this clone is one. The CDR3 DNA is TGTGCCAGCGAATTTCAAGAGACCCAGTACTTC. Amino acids: CASEFQETQYF. The genes are TRBV2 and TRBJ2-5, with unresolved D. From germline, CDR1 is SNHLY and CDR2 FYNNEI. There are 11 residues in the CDR3. Trimming cost V 8 bases and J 2 bases, with 6 bases left between them.

The chain recombines TRBV30 with TRBJ1-5; a weak D match, TRBD1 (5 bases). Germline values: CDR1 GTSNPN, CDR2 SVGIG (reference sequence). CDR3 size: 13 residues. V lost 1 base and J lost 5, with 9 bases in between. Here the CDR3 reads CAWSGQGDQPQHF. Written as DNA, the CDR3 is TGTGCCTGGAGTGGTCAGGGCGATCAGCCCCAGCATTTT.

In DNA, the CDR3 is TGTGCCAGCAGCTCGACAGGGATCTCTGGGGCCAACGTCCTGACTTTC. This codes for CASSSTGISGANVLTF. The chain joins TRBV5-6 to TRBJ2-6, with 7 bases fitting TRBD1. Germline CDR1 reads SGHDT; CDR2 reads YYEEEE. J gave up 0 bases and V 3 bases, and 3 bases lay outside the gene matches. The CDR3 sequence is 16 residues long.

The rearrangement uses TRBV7-2 and TRBJ2-5; D unclear. The CDR3 has 14 amino acids. Germline V gene lookup returns CDR1 SGHTA and CDR2 FQGNSA. Deletions cut 3 bases from V and 1 base from J, with 9 bases between. CDR3 in amino acids: CASSFSLIQETQYF. The CDR3 DNA reads as TGTGCCAGCAGCTTTAGCTTGATCCAAGAGACCCAGTACTTC.

The chain recombines TRBV28 with TRBJ1-1; D might be TRBD1 (6 bases). The germline V gene encodes CDR1 MDHEN and CDR2 SYDVKM. CDR3 length: 15 amino acids. The V gene lost 5 bases and the J gene lost 1 base, with 14 bases spanning the gap. CDR3 DNA sequence: TGTGCCAGCAGTATCCTCGGCAGGGGGAACACTGAAGCTTTCTTT. This sequence encodes CASSILGRGNTEAFF.

This chain uses TRBV9 with TRBJ2-5, with D tentatively TRBD2 (5 bases). Germline CDR1 is SGDLS and CDR2 is YYNGEE. CDR3 length equals 13 residues. V shed 3 bases and J shed 3 bases, with 9 bases lying between them. The CDR3 loop is CASSADFEETQYF. CDR3 DNA: TGTGCCAGCAGCGCGGACTTTGAAGAGACCCAGTACTTC.

The J gene is TRBJ1-3, the V gene TRBV28, with D tentatively TRBD1 (5 bases). Trimming took off 4 bases at V and 4 bases at J, with 23 bases between the two ends. The CDR3 has 18 amino acids. Germline V gene sequence: CDR1 MDHEN, CDR2 SYDVKM. The CDR3 sequence is CASSSAAGGGSSGNTIYF. CDR3 DNA sequence: TGTGCCAGCAGTTCCGCCGCCGGGGGGGGGTCCTCCGGAAACACCATATATTTT.

This clone was seen only a few times. Other nucleotide sequences from this sample produce the same CDR3. The chain uses TRBV7-2 and TRBJ1-1, with 10 bases aligning to TRBD1. The germline gives CDR1 SGHTA, CDR2 FQGNSA. With V trimmed by 5 bases and J by 5 bases, 5 bases remained unmatched. CDR3 length: 14 amino acids. The CDR3 reads CASSPRTGGTEAFF. In nucleotides, the CDR3 is TGTGCCAGCAGCCCAAGGACAGGGGGTACTGAAGCTTTCTTT.

In nucleotides, the CDR3 is TGTGCCAGCAGCAAAGAATTCATGGCGGGAGGATTTCGGGGAGCTGTTTTT. Amino acid sequence: CASSKEFMAGGFRGAVF. The chain couples TRBV21-1 to TRBJ2-2; TRBD2, the D gene given by the table, was not confirmed from the DNA. TRBV21-1 is a documented pseudogene. The CDR3 consists of 17 residues.

This rearrangement joins TRBV6-1 to TRBJ1-3; D is possibly TRBD1 (5 bases). Trimming took off 0 bases at V and 0 bases at J, with 9 bases between the two ends. The germline V gene encodes CDR1 MNHNS and CDR2 SASEGT. The CDR3 sequence is 16 residues long. This CDR3 reads CASSEASGHSGNTIYF. For the CDR3, the DNA is TGTGCCAGCAGTGAAGCTTCAGGGCACTCTGGAAACACCATATATTTT.

This clone was recorded a few times. The V call is TRBV11-2, the J call TRBJ1-2, with D perhaps TRBD1 (6 bases). V gave up 1 base and J gave up 3 bases, with 9 bases separating them. Germline loops: CDR1 SGHAT, CDR2 FQNNGV. CDR3 length: 14 residues. The CDR3 coding sequence is TGTGCCAGCAGCTTAGCGTCAGGGGACTATGGCTACACCTTC. Its translation is CASSLASGDYGYTF.

The chain carries TRBV4-1 and TRBJ2-1; D assignment may be TRBD1 or TRBD2 (5 bases each). Germline V gives CDR1 MGHRA, CDR2 YSYEKL. This CDR3 is built from 17 residues. The V end was cut by 0 bases, the J end by 8 bases, with 20 bases between. The CDR3: CASSQDSGTSIVDEQFF. In DNA form, the CDR3 reads TGCGCCAGCAGCCAAGACTCCGGGACCTCCATCGTAGATGAGCAGTTCTTC.

The chain is built from TRBV11-3 and TRBJ2-3; possibly TRBD1 or TRBD2 for D (5 bases each). The CDR3 spans 15 residues. Trimming pared 1 base from V and 1 base from J, leaving 9 bases between. The germline V gene has CDR1 SGHNT and CDR2 YENEEA. CDR3 nucleotides: TGTGCCAGCAGCTTAGGGGGGTCTGGCACAGATACGCAGTATTTT. Its protein product is CASSLGGSGTDTQYF.

This sequence joins TRBV7-2 and TRBJ1-1; tentative D call: TRBD1 (5 bases). The V gene lost 4 bases and the J gene lost 0 bases, with 12 bases spanning the gap. Germline loops: CDR1 SGHTA, CDR2 FQGNSA. The CDR3 runs to 15 residues. Here the CDR3 DNA reads TGTGCCAGCAGCTCGGGGGGTAGAATGAACACTGAAGCTTTCTTT. This translates into CASSSGGRMNTEAFF.

This clone was observed once. The chain couples TRBV15 to TRBJ2-7, with 7 bases aligning to TRBD2. The CDR3 runs to 16 residues. V was clipped by 0 bases and J by 2 bases; unmatched bases: 7. Germline V gives CDR1 LNHNV, CDR2 YYDKDF (reference sequence). CDR3 nucleotides: TGTGCCACCAGCAGAGAAGGGCGGGAGAGCCCCTACGAGCAGTACTTC. This translates into CATSREGRESPYEQYF.

The chain links TRBV29-1 to TRBJ2-7; D call uncertain. The CDR3 is 13 residues long. The germline V gene encodes CDR1 SQVTM and CDR2 ANQGSEA. V lost 4 bases and J 0 bases, leaving 10 bases between the germline ends. The CDR3 bases are TGCAGCGTTGTGGTGGGCAGCTCCTACGAGCAGTACTTC. Translation: CSVVVGSSYEQYF.

This clone occurred a few times. The chain employs TRBV5-1 and TRBJ1-1; unclear D gene. The V end lost 4 bases, the J end lost 0 bases, and 7 bases lay between the germline ends. This CDR3 has 13 amino acids. Germline CDR1 SGHRS, CDR2 YFSETQ. CDR3 coding DNA: TGCGCCAGCAGCCCCGCTCTGAACACTGAAGCTTTCTTT. Residues: CASSPALNTEAFF.

The chain recombines TRBV6-5 with TRBJ2-2; D call uncertain. The CDR3 sequence is 16 residues long. CDR1 is MNHEY and CDR2 is SVGAGI in the germline V gene. V shed 0 bases and J shed 4 bases, with 12 bases lying between them. The DNA of the CDR3 is TGTGCCAGCAGTTACTCGTTACCTACACCCACCGGGGAGCTGTTTTTT. This translates into CASSYSLPTPTGELFF.

The V gene is TRBV6-6, the J gene TRBJ1-6; no firm D call. The germline V gene encodes CDR1 MNHNY and CDR2 SVGAGI (reference sequence). Deletions cut 3 bases from V and 6 bases from J, with 9 bases between. This CDR3 region has 14 residues. The CDR3 spells CASSYDNPNSPLHF. CDR3 bases: TGTGCCAGCAGTTATGACAATCCTAATTCACCCCTCCACTTT.

This rearrangement joins TRBV6-5 to TRBJ1-5; D ambiguous. The CDR3 totals 15 residues. CDR1 is MNHEY, CDR2 SVGAGI, per germline. V shed 0 bases and J shed 1 base, with 7 bases lying between them. The CDR3 bases are TGTGCCAGCAGTTACTCGTCCGGGAGCAATCAGCCCCAGCATTTT. Protein: CASSYSSGSNQPQHF.

V usage is TRBV18 and J usage is TRBJ2-3, with 10 bases aligning to TRBD2. CDR1 is KGHSH, CDR2 LQKENI, per germline. The CDR3 has 17 amino acids. V was pared by 5 bases and J by 2 bases, with 10 bases of the junction left unmatched. CDR3 loop: CASSDGPGLANTDTQYF. The CDR3 coding sequence is TGTGCCAGCTCAGACGGCCCGGGACTAGCGAACACAGATACGCAGTATTTT.

V usage is TRBV5-4 and J usage is TRBJ2-6, with D uncertain. The length of the CDR3 is 12 residues. CDR1 and CDR2 from the germline V gene are SGHNT and YYREEE (reference sequence). Trimming removed 4 bases from V and 4 bases from J, with 3 bases in between. The CDR3 DNA follows: TGTGCCAGCAGCGGAGGGGCCAACGTCCTGACTTTC. This encodes CASSGGANVLTF. The full variable domain, completed using reference TRBV5-4 and TRBJ2-6, is ETGVTQSPTHLIKTRGQQVTLRCSSQSGHNTVSWYQQALGQGPQFIFQYYREEENGRGNFPPRFSGLQFPNYSSELNVNALELDDSALYLCASSGGANVLTFGAGSRLTVL.

This clone appeared a single time. The chain employs TRBV7-2 and TRBJ1-1; TRBD1 matches 8 bases. This CDR3 has 14 amino acids. The germline V gene has CDR1 SGHTA and CDR2 FQGNSA. Trimming cost V 3 bases and J 1 base; bases outside gene matches: 1. DNA for the CDR3: TGTGCCAGCAGCTTCACAGGGGGGAACACTGAAGCTTTCTTT. Its protein is CASSFTGGNTEAFF.

CDR3 DNA sequence: TGCGCCAGCAGCTTGGTAGGGGGCGGCACCGGGGAGCTGTTTTTT. Its translation is CASSLVGGGTGELFF. V is TRBV5-1 and J is TRBJ2-2; TRBD1 matches at 7 bases. Germline CDR1 reads SGHRS; CDR2 reads YFSETQ. The J segment lost 4 bases and the V segment lost 0 bases, leaving 3 bases of the junction unmatched. The CDR3 extends over 15 amino acids.

The chain combines TRBV4-2 with TRBJ2-7, with 11 bases identical to TRBD1. The CDR3 covers 15 residues. Germline CDR1 LGHNA, CDR2 YNFKEQ. Germline trimming cut 2 bases from V and 3 bases from J; bases unmatched to any gene: 3. CDR3 in DNA: TGTGCCAGCAGCCAACCCGGGACAGGGGGCTACGAGCAGTACTTC. Residues: CASSQPGTGGYEQYF.